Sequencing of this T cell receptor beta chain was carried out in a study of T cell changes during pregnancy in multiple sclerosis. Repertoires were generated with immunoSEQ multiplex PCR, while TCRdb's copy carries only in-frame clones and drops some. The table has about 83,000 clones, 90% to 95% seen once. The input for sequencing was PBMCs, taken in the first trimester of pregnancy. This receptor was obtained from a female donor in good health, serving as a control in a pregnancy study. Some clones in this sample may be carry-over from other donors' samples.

The CDR3 spells CASSLNGIQFNYGYTF. CDR3 in DNA: TGTGCCAGCAGCTTAAACGGGATACAGTTTAACTATGGCTACACCTTC. V and J are TRBV13 and TRBJ1-2; D is unresolved. CDR1 and CDR2 from the germline V gene are PRHDT and FYEKMQ (reference sequence). Trimming stripped 2 bases from V and 1 base from J, with 14 bases between. CDR3 length: 16 amino acids.